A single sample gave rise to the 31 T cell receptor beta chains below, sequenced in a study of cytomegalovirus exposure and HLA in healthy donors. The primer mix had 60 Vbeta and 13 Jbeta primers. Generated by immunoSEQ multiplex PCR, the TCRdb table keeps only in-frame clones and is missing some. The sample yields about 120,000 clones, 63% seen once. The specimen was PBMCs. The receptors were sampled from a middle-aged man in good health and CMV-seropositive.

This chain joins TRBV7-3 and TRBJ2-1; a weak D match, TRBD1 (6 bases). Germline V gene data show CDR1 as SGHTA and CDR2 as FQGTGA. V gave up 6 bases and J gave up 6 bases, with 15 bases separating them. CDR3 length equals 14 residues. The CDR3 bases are TGTGCCAGCAGTCTCCGGACAGCATTCAATGAGCAGTTCTTC. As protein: CASSLRTAFNEQFF.

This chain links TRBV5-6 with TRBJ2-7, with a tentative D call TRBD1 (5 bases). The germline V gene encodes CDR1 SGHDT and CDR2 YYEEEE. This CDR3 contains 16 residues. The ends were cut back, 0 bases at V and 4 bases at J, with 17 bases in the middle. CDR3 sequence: CASSLGFSGRGYEQYF. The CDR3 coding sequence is TGTGCCAGCAGCTTGGGGTTCTCAGGGCGTGGGTACGAGCAGTACTTC.

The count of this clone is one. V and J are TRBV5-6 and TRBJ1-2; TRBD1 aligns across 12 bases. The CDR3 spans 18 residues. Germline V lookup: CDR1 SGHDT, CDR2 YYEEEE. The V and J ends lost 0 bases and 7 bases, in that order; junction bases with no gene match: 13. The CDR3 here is CASSLGPNRDRGRLGYTF. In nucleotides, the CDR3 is TGTGCCAGCAGCTTGGGCCCCAACCGGGACAGGGGGCGACTTGGCTACACCTTC.

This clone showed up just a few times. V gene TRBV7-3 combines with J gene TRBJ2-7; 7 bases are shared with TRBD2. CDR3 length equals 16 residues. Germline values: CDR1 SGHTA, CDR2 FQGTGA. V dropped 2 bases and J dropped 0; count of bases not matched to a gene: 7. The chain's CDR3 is CASSLGSGGASYEQYF. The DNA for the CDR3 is TGTGCCAGCAGCTTAGGGTCGGGAGGTGCCTCCTACGAGCAGTACTTC.

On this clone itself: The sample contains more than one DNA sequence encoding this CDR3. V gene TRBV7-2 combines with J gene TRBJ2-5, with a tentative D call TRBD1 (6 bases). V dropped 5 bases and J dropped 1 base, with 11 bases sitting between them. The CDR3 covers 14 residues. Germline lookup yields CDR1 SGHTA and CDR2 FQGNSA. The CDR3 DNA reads TGTGCCAGCAGCCCAGGACAGCGCCAAGAGACCCAGTACTTC. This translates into CASSPGQRQETQYF.

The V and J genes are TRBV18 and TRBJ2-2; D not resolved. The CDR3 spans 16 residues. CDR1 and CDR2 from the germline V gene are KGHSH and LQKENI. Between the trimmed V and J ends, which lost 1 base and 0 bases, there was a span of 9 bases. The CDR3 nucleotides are TGTGCCAGCTCACCACAGTCTAGAGCGAACACCGGGGAGCTGTTTTTT. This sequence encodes CASSPQSRANTGELFF.

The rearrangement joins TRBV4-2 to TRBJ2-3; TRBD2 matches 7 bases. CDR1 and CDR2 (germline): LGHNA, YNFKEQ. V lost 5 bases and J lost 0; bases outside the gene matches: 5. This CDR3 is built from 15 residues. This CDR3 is CASSYSGLSTDTQYF. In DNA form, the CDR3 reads TGTGCCAGCAGCTATAGCGGGCTTAGCACAGATACGCAGTATTTT.

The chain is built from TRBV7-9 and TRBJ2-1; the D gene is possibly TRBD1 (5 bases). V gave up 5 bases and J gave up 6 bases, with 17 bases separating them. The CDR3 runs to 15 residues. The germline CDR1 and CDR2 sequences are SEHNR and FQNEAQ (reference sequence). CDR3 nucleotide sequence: TGTGCCAGCAGCCCCCGAGCTGGTAGGGGCAATGAGCAGTTCTTC. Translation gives CASSPRAGRGNEQFF. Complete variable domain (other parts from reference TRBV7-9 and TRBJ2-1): DTGVSQNPRHKITKRGQNVTFRCDPISEHNRLYWYRQTLGQGPEFLTYFQNEAQLEKSRLLSDRFSAERPKGSFSTLEIQRTEQGDSAMYLCASSPRAGRGNEQFFGPGTRLTVL.

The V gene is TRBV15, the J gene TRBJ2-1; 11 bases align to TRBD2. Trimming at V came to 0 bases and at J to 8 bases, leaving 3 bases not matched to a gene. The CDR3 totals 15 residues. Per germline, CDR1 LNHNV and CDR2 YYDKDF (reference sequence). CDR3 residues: CATSRDTSGSYEQFF. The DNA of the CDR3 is TGTGCCACCAGCAGAGATACTAGCGGGAGTTATGAGCAGTTCTTC.

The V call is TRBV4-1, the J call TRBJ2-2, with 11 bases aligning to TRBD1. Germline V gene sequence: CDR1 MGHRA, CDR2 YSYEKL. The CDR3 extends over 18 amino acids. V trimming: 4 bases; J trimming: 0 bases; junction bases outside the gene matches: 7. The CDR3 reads CASSRKGQGGPNTGELFF. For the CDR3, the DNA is TGCGCCAGCAGCCGGAAGGGACAGGGGGGACCGAACACCGGGGAGCTGTTTTTT.

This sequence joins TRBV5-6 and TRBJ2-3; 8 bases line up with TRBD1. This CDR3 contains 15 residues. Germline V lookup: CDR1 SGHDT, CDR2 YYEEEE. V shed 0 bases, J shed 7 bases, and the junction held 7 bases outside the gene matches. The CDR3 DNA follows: TGTGCCAGCAGCTTGGTCGGTCAGGGGGCGAATACGCAGTATTTT. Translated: CASSLVGQGANTQYF. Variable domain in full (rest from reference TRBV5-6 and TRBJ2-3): DAGVTQSPTHLIKTRGQQVTLRCSPKSGHDTVSWYQQALGQGPQFIFQYYEEEERQRGNFPDRFSGHQFPNYSSELNVNALLLGDSALYLCASSLVGQGANTQYFGPGTRLTVL.

CDR3: CASSIAFGTGAEAFF. Written as DNA, the CDR3 is TGTGCCAGTAGTATAGCGTTTGGGACAGGGGCTGAAGCTTTCTTT. The rearrangement links TRBV19 to TRBJ1-1; 10 bases line up with TRBD1. Germline V gene data show CDR1 as LNHDA and CDR2 as SQIVND (reference sequence). J lost 6 bases, V lost 1 base, and 5 bases had no gene match. CDR3 length equals 15 residues.

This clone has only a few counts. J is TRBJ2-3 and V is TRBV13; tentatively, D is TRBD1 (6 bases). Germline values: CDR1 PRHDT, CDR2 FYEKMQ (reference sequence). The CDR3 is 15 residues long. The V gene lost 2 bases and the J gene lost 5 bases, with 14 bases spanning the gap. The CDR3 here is CASSLLGRGEDTQYF. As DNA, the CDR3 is TGTGCCAGCAGCTTATTGGGCAGGGGTGAAGATACGCAGTATTTT.

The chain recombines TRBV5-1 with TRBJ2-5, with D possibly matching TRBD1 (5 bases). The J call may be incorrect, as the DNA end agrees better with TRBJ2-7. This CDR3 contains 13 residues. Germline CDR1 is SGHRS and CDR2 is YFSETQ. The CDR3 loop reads CASSKTDTYEQYF. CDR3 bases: TGCGCCAGCAGCAAGACAGATACCTACGAGCAGTACTTC.

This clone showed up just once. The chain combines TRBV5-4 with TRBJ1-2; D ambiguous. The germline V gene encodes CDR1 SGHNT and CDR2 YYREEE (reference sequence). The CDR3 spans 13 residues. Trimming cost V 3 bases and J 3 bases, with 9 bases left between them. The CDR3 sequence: CASSSKTDYGYTF. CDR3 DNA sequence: TGTGCCAGCAGCTCCAAAACTGACTATGGCTACACCTTC.

The CDR3 spells CASSGDSGSNYGYTF. The CDR3, as DNA: TGTGCCAGCAGTGGGGATTCGGGGTCTAACTATGGCTACACCTTC. This chain links TRBV6-1 with TRBJ1-2; D uncertain. Trimming shortened V by 4 bases and J by 0 bases, and 12 bases separated the two germline ends. The CDR3 runs 15 residues. Germline lookup yields CDR1 MNHNS and CDR2 SASEGT.

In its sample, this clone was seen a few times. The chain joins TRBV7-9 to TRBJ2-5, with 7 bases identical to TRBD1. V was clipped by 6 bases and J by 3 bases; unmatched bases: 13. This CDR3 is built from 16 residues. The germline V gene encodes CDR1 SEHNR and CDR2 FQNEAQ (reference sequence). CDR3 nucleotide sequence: TGTGCCAGCAGTATCACGACAGGGAAGGATAAAGAGACCCAGTACTTC. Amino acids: CASSITTGKDKETQYF. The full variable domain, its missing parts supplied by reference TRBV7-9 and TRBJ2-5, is DTGVSQNPRHKITKRGQNVTFRCDPISEHNRLYWYRQTLGQGPEFLTYFQNEAQLEKSRLLSDRFSAERPKGSFSTLEIQRTEQGDSAMYLCASSITTGKDKETQYFGPGTRLLVL.

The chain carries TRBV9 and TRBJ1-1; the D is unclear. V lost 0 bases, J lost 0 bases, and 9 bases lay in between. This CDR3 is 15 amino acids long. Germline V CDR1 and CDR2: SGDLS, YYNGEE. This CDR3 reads CASSVEIDMNTEAFF. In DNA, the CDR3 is TGTGCCAGCAGCGTAGAAATAGACATGAACACTGAAGCTTTCTTT.

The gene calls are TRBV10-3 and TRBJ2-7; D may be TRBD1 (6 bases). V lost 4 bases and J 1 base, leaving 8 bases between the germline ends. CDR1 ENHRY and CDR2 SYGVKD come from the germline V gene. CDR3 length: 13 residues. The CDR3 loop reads CAISGQGSYEQYF. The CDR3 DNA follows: TGTGCCATCAGTGGTCAGGGGTCCTACGAGCAGTACTTC.

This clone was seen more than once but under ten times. CDR3 bases: TGCGCCAGCAGTCGACGGACAACTCTCGGCACTGAAGCTTTCTTT. It specifies CASSRRTTLGTEAFF. The chain employs TRBV5-1 and TRBJ1-1, with D possibly matching TRBD1 (5 bases). V dropped 5 bases and J dropped 4 bases, with 18 bases sitting between them. The CDR3 sequence is 15 residues long. Germline V lookup: CDR1 SGHRS, CDR2 YFSETQ. The full variable domain, rest sourced from reference TRBV5-1 and TRBJ1-1, is KAGVTQTPRYLIKTRGQQVTLSCSPISGHRSVSWYQQTPGQGLQFLFEYFSETQRNKGNFPGRFSGRQFSNSRSEMNVSTLELGDSALYLCASSRRTTLGTEAFFGQGTRLTVV.

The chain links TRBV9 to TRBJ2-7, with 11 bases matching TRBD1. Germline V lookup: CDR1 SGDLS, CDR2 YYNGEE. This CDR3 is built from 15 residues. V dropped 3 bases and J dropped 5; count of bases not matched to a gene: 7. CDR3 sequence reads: CASSDRTGGPDEQYF. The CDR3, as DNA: TGTGCCAGCAGCGACCGGACAGGGGGCCCCGACGAGCAGTACTTC. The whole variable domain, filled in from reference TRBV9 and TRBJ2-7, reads DSGVTQTPKHLITATGQRVTLRCSPRSGDLSVYWYQQSLDQGLQFLIQYYNGEERAKGNILERFSAQQFPDLHSELNLSSLELGDSALYFCASSDRTGGPDEQYFGPGTRLTVT.

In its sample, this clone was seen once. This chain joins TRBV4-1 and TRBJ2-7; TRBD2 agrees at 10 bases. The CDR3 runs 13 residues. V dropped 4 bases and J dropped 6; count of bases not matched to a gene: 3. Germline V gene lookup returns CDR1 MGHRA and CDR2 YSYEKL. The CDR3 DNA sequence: TGCGCCAGCAGCCTGGGACTAGCGCTCGAGCAGTACTTC. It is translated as CASSLGLALEQYF.

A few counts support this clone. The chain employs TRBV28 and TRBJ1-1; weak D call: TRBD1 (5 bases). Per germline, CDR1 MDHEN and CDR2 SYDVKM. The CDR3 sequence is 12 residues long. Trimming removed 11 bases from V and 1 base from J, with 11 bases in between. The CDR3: CASRTRNTEAFF. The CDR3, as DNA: TGTGCCTCACGGACAAGGAACACTGAAGCTTTCTTT.

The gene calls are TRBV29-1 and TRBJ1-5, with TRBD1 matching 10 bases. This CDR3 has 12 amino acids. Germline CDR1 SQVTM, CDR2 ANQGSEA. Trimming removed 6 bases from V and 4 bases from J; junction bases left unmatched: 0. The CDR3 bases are TGCAGCGTGGGACAGGGGAATCAGCCCCAGCATTTT. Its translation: CSVGQGNQPQHF. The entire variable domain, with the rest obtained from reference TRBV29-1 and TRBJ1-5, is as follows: SAVISQKPSRDICQRGTSLTIQCQVDSQVTMMFWYRQQPGQSLTLIATANQGSEATYESGFVIDKFPISRPNLTFSTLTVSNMSPEDSSIYLCSVGQGNQPQHFGDGTRLSIL.

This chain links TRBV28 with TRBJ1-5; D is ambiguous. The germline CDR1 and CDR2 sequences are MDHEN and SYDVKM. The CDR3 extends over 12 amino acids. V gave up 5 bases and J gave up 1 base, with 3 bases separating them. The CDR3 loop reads CASSPSNQPQHF. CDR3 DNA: TGTGCCAGCAGTCCAAGCAATCAGCCCCAGCATTTT.

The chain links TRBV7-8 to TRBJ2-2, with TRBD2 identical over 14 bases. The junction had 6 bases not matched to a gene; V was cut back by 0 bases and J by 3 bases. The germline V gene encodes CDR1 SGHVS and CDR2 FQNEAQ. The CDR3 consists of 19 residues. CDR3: CASSLATTSGGADTGELFF. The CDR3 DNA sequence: TGTGCCAGCAGCTTAGCAACGACTAGCGGGGGGGCCGACACCGGGGAGCTGTTTTTT.

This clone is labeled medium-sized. The CDR3 DNA follows: TGTGCCAGTGGACTAGCGGCCTACAATGAGCAGTTCTTC. It is translated as CASGLAAYNEQFF. The chain has TRBV6-5 and TRBJ2-1; 10 bases agree with TRBD2. Germline trimming cut 9 bases from V and 2 bases from J; bases unmatched to any gene: 1. Germline values: CDR1 MNHEY, CDR2 SVGAGI. CDR3 length equals 13 residues.

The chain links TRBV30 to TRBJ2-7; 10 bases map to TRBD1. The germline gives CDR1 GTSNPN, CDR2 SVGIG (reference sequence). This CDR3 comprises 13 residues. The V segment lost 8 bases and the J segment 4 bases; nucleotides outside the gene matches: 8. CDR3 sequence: CAGNRDRGYEQYF. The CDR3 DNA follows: TGTGCCGGGAACCGGGACAGGGGTTACGAGCAGTACTTC.

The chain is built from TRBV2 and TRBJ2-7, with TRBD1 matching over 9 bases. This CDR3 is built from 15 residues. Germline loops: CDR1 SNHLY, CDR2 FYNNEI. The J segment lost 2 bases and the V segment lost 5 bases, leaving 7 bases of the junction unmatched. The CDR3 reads CASSPGTGFTYEQYF. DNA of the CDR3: TGTGCCAGCAGTCCCGGGACAGGGTTCACCTACGAGCAGTACTTC.

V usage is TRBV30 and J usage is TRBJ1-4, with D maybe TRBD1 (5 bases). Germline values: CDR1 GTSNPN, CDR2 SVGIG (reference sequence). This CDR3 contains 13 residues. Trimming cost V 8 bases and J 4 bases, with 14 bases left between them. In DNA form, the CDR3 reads TGTGCCGGAAGGACACCCGGTAATGAAAAACTGTTTTTT. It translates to CAGRTPGNEKLFF.

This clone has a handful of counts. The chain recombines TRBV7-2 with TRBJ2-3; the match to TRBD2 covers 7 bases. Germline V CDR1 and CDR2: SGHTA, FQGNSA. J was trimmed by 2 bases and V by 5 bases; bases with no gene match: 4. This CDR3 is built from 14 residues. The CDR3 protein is CASSPAGYTDTQYF. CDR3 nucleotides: TGTGCCAGCAGCCCAGCGGGGTACACAGATACGCAGTATTTT.